The 32 T cell receptor beta chains below come from one sample, sequenced in a study of regulatory T cells in long-lasting Graves disease. Time point: newly diagnosed GD, antithyroid drugs for less than 3 months. The TCR library was prepared using RNA isolated from PBMCs. In building TCR beta libraries, iRepertoire HTBI primers were used together with Arm-PCR of CDR3 regions. MiXCR was run by TCRdb on the multiplex PCR reads, yielding one entry per CDR3 protein. The table has fewer than 650,000 distinct CDR3 sequences, 15% to 20% seen once. The sample was also linked to a second study, of T cells in Graves' hyperthyroidism and ophthalmopathy.

The sample consisted of peripheral blood mononuclear cells (PBMCs), taken at new diagnosis, from a patient treated with antithyroid drugs. Receptors were obtained from a young man with Graves disease.

This chain uses TRBV13 with TRBJ2-7; no clear D. The CDR3 has 17 residues. V was trimmed by 1 base and J by 2 bases, leaving 18 bases between them. CDR1 is PRHDT, CDR2 FYEKMQ, per germline (reference sequence). CDR3 sequence (DNA): TGTGCCAGCAGCTTAGCACTCGGGCCGGCACCCGCCTACGAGCAGTACTTC. Its translation is CASSLALGPAPAYEQYF.

The chain employs TRBV5-5 and TRBJ1-5; 7 bases map to TRBD1. Germline V gene data show CDR1 as SGHKS and CDR2 as YYEKEE (reference sequence). Losses at the gene ends were 4 bases for V and 6 bases for J; bases not matched to a gene: 7. CDR3 size: 14 residues. CDR3 residues: CASSTMTGSQPQHF. The CDR3 DNA reads as TGTGCCAGCAGCACCATGACAGGGTCTCAGCCCCAGCATTTT.

This clonotype was counted many times. The chain joins TRBV7-2 to TRBJ2-1, with TRBD2 matching over 7 bases. This CDR3 spans 14 amino acids. V dropped 5 bases and J dropped 3; count of bases not matched to a gene: 4. Germline V gives CDR1 SGHTA, CDR2 FQGNSA. This CDR3 reads CASSPGGGYNEQFF. The CDR3 DNA reads TGTGCCAGCAGCCCTGGCGGGGGCTACAATGAGCAGTTCTTC.

The DNA of the CDR3 is TGCAGTGCTATAGGTGGAGCCAAAAACATTCAGTACTTC. It translates to CSAIGGAKNIQYF. V gene TRBV20-1 combines with J gene TRBJ2-4; D gene unclear. The CDR3 is made up of 13 amino acids. Germline V gene data show CDR1 as DFQATT and CDR2 as SNEGSKA (reference sequence). Trimming took 4 bases from V and 0 from J, leaving 7 bases between them.

In its sample, this clonotype was seen many times. This rearrangement joins TRBV6-2 or TRBV6-3 to TRBJ2-5, with TRBD1 as a possible D gene (5 bases). CDR3 length: 15 residues. Trimming took 1 base from V and 0 from J, leaving 9 bases between them. Germline assignment: CDR1 MNHEY and CDR2 SVGEGT. CDR3 bases: TGTGCCAGCAGTTACTTACAGGCGTACCAAGAGACCCAGTACTTC. Its translation is CASSYLQAYQETQYF.

This clonotype has at least ten counts. The chain recombines TRBV18 with TRBJ1-1, with D unresolved. V gave up 1 base and J gave up 4 bases, with 13 bases separating them. The germline V gene has CDR1 KGHSH and CDR2 LQKENI. The CDR3 is 15 residues long. CDR3 loop: CASSPLGRAGTEAFF. The DNA of the CDR3 is TGTGCCAGCTCACCACTCGGAAGGGCAGGCACTGAAGCTTTCTTT.

This clonotype came up many times. The rearrangement uses TRBV28 and TRBJ2-5; TRBD2 matches at 12 bases. This CDR3 is 17 amino acids long. In germline, CDR1 is MDHEN, CDR2 SYDVKM. J gave up 4 bases and V 6 bases, and 12 bases lay outside the gene matches. The CDR3 protein is CASRWKGLAGGGETQYF. In nucleotides, the CDR3 is TGTGCCAGCAGATGGAAGGGACTAGCGGGCGGCGGAGAGACCCAGTACTTC.

At least ten counts were recorded for this clonotype. The chain links TRBV6-5 to TRBJ2-1; D is tentatively TRBD1 or TRBD2 (5 bases each). This CDR3 spans 17 amino acids. V lost 0 bases, J lost 3 bases, and 15 bases lay in between. CDR1 is MNHEY and CDR2 is SVGAGI in the germline V gene. The CDR3 nucleotides are TGTGCCAGCAGTTACTCGGGGGTCCTAGCACTCTACAATGAGCAGTTCTTC. Its translation: CASSYSGVLALYNEQFF.

In its sample, this clonotype was seen a few times. The rearrangement links TRBV28 to TRBJ2-7, with D hard to call. Trimming took 6 bases from V and 4 from J, leaving 7 bases between them. CDR1 is MDHEN, CDR2 SYDVKM, per germline. This CDR3 region has 11 residues. The CDR3 loop is CASRRRYEQYF. CDR3 in DNA: TGTGCCAGCAGGAGACGTTACGAGCAGTACTTC.

The table lists this clonotype with a few counts. This sequence joins TRBV7-2 and TRBJ2-1, with 12 bases lining up with TRBD2. J lost 4 bases, V lost 5 bases, and 9 bases had no gene match. The length of the CDR3 is 17 residues. Germline V gene sequence: CDR1 SGHTA, CDR2 FQGNSA. The CDR3 DNA reads TGTGCCAGCAGCCCAAGGGCCCTAGCGGGAGGGTACAATGAGCAGTTCTTC. As protein: CASSPRALAGGYNEQFF.

This clonotype has just a few counts. The CDR3 sequence is CASSSRRLASEQYF. The CDR3 bases are TGTGCCAGCAGTTCCCGCAGGCTAGCGTCCGAGCAGTACTTC. The V and J genes are TRBV13 and TRBJ2-7, with D perhaps TRBD2 (6 bases). The ends were cut back, 6 bases at V and 6 bases at J, with 18 bases in the middle. Germline CDR1 and CDR2: PRHDT and FYEKMQ (reference sequence). CDR3 length equals 14 residues.

This clonotype appeared a few times. The rearrangement links TRBV20-1 to TRBJ2-1; D uncertain. Germline assignment: CDR1 DFQATT and CDR2 SNEGSKA (reference sequence). Deletions cut 0 bases from V and 8 bases from J, with 17 bases between. The CDR3 is made up of 15 amino acids. The CDR3 region is CSARDLYAERDEQFF. DNA for the CDR3: TGCAGTGCTAGAGATCTCTACGCGGAAAGGGATGAGCAGTTCTTC.

V is TRBV7-9 and J is TRBJ1-2; D is unclear. CDR1 is SEHNR, CDR2 FQNEAQ, per germline (reference sequence). The ends were cut back, 1 base at V and 3 bases at J, with 9 bases in the middle. The CDR3 sequence is 14 residues long. The CDR3 protein is CASSLEYTHYGYTF. The CDR3 coding sequence is TGTGCCAGCAGCTTAGAGTACACCCACTATGGCTACACCTTC.

This clonotype has more than one count but fewer than ten. The chain uses TRBV14 and TRBJ2-5; 10 bases agree with TRBD2. The CDR3 length is 17 residues. V was clipped by 0 bases and J by 2 bases; unmatched bases: 6. CDR1 and CDR2 from the germline V gene are SGHDN and FVKESK. CDR3 loop: CASSQDRSLAGQETQYF. The CDR3 nucleotides read TGTGCCAGCAGCCAAGACCGCTCACTAGCGGGACAAGAGACCCAGTACTTC.

This clonotype was recorded at least ten times. The rearrangement joins TRBV7-9 to TRBJ2-1, with D perhaps TRBD1 (5 bases). The CDR3 is 14 residues long. The germline CDR1 and CDR2 sequences are SEHNR and FQNEAQ (reference sequence). V lost 5 bases to trimming and J lost 5 bases, with 13 bases between them. CDR3 loop: CASSDRGPNNEQFF. The CDR3 DNA follows: TGTGCCAGCAGCGACAGAGGCCCAAACAATGAGCAGTTCTTC.

Points on this clonotype: Without the conserved terminal phenylalanine or tryptophan, this CDR3 likely stems from a read error. This chain joins TRBV19 and TRBJ1-5; D is unresolved. This CDR3 is built from 14 residues. Germline CDR1 reads LNHDA; CDR2 reads SQIVND (reference sequence). The V end lost 5 bases, the J end lost 4 bases, and 12 bases lay between the germline ends. The CDR3 loop reads CASSPPGVNQPQHS. The CDR3, as DNA: TGTGCCAGTAGTCCGCCCGGGGTTAATCAGCCCCAGCATTCT.

This clonotype was observed a few times. The CDR3 DNA reads TGCGCCAGCAGCTGGGGGACCGGTCCCTACGAGCAGTACTTC. Amino acid sequence: CASSWGTGPYEQYF. The chain links TRBV5-1 to TRBJ2-7, with D perhaps matching TRBD1 or TRBD2 (5 bases each). The CDR3 has 14 residues. Between the trimmed V and J ends, which lost 3 bases and 2 bases, there was a span of 12 bases. Germline V gene sequence: CDR1 SGHRS, CDR2 YFSETQ. The variable domain in full, completed from reference TRBV5-1 and TRBJ2-7, reads KAGVTQTPRYLIKTRGQQVTLSCSPISGHRSVSWYQQTPGQGLQFLFEYFSETQRNKGNFPGRFSGRQFSNSRSEMNVSTLELGDSALYLCASSWGTGPYEQYFGPGTRLTVT.

This clonotype was counted a few times. The chain recombines TRBV5-5 with TRBJ2-3; TRBD1 might be the D (5 bases). This CDR3 is 16 amino acids long. Trimming cost V 6 bases and J 4 bases, with 21 bases left between them. The germline V gene has CDR1 SGHKS and CDR2 YYEKEE (reference sequence). The CDR3 bases are TGTGCCAGCATCCCGGGCCCAGGGTATATGGCAGATACGCAGTATTTT. Encoded protein: CASIPGPGYMADTQYF.

The J gene is TRBJ1-1, the V gene TRBV19; D gene uncertain. Germline V gives CDR1 LNHDA, CDR2 SQIVND (reference sequence). The CDR3 extends over 17 amino acids. Deletions cut 1 base from V and 0 bases from J, with 15 bases between. The chain's CDR3 is CASSIVLTGMMNTEAFF. DNA for the CDR3: TGTGCCAGTAGTATAGTCTTAACGGGGATGATGAACACTGAAGCTTTCTTT.

This clonotype was found many times. This chain joins TRBV27 and TRBJ1-1, with D possibly TRBD1 on 5 matching bases. The CDR3 covers 14 residues. V dropped 3 bases and J dropped 3 bases, with 11 bases sitting between them. The germline CDR1 and CDR2 sequences are MNHEY and SMNVEV (reference sequence). This CDR3 is CASSFQGRYTEAFF. As DNA, the CDR3 is TGTGCCAGCAGTTTTCAGGGCCGGTACACTGAAGCTTTCTTT.

This clonotype was counted at least ten times. The rearrangement links TRBV12-3 or TRBV12-4 to TRBJ1-5, with 7 bases that match TRBD1. The junction had 9 bases not matched to a gene; V was cut back by 7 bases and J by 0 bases. CDR3 size: 16 residues. CDR3 sequence reads: CASTPGTAYSNQPQHF. The CDR3 bases are TGTGCCAGCACCCCCGGGACAGCATATAGCAATCAGCCCCAGCATTTT.

J is TRBJ2-7 and V is TRBV20-1, with D tentatively TRBD1 or TRBD2 (5 bases each). Germline V lookup: CDR1 DFQATT, CDR2 SNEGSKA (reference sequence). V lost 6 bases to trimming and J lost 4 bases, with 19 bases between them. CDR3 length equals 14 residues. CDR3 sequence reads: CSARPGRKPYEQYF. The CDR3 DNA is TGCAGTGCCCGCCCGGGACGAAAACCTTACGAGCAGTACTTC.

This clonotype turned up a few times. A much more abundant neighbour one base away suggests this may be a read error. The rearrangement joins TRBV6-2 or TRBV6-3 to TRBJ1-1; TRBD1 might be the D (5 bases). The CDR3 has 15 residues. Germline V CDR1 and CDR2: MNHEY, SVGEGT. V was pared by 4 bases and J by 4 bases, with 16 bases between. CDR3 region: CASSCGTGRGTEAFF. The CDR3 nucleotides are TGTGCCAGCAGTTGCGGGACGGGAAGGGGCACTGAAGCTTTCTTT.

This clonotype showed up just a few times. V gene TRBV27 combines with J gene TRBJ1-1; D unresolved. CDR3 length: 15 residues. V gave up 8 bases and J gave up 0 bases, with 16 bases separating them. Germline loops: CDR1 MNHEY, CDR2 SMNVEV (reference sequence). As DNA, the CDR3 is TGTGCCAGCGCTACGGCCCGAGGAATGAACACTGAAGCTTTCTTT. Translated: CASATARGMNTEAFF.

This clonotype showed up many times. The chain uses TRBV28 and TRBJ2-1; tentative D call: TRBD2 (5 bases). This CDR3 has 15 amino acids. Trimming pared 6 bases from V and 7 bases from J, leaving 19 bases between. Germline CDR1 and CDR2: MDHEN and SYDVKM. For the CDR3, the DNA is TGTGCCAGCAGCCCGGGGTCGGTAAGAGGGAATGAGCAGTTCTTC. Translated: CASSPGSVRGNEQFF.

This clonotype has only a few counts. CDR3 sequence: CASSLDPGGTPGLESIYEQYF. The CDR3 coding sequence is TGCGCCAGCAGCTTGGATCCGGGGGGGACCCCGGGACTAGAATCCATCTACGAGCAGTACTTC. The chain has TRBV5-1 and TRBJ2-7, with 8 bases that match TRBD2. The J segment lost 3 bases and the V segment lost 0 bases, leaving 23 bases of the junction unmatched. This CDR3 has 21 residues. CDR1 is SGHRS and CDR2 is YFSETQ in the germline V gene.

This clonotype came up many times. V and J are TRBV7-3 and TRBJ2-3; TRBD1 is a possible D gene (5 bases). The length of the CDR3 is 14 residues. Germline lookup yields CDR1 SGHTA and CDR2 FQGTGA. Trimming cost V 2 bases and J 3 bases, with 9 bases left between them. CDR3 nucleotide sequence: TGTGCCAGCAGCTTACAGGGTACGACAGATACGCAGTATTTT. It translates to CASSLQGTTDTQYF.

This clonotype has only a few counts. V gene TRBV9 combines with J gene TRBJ2-6, with D hard to call. V was trimmed by 3 bases and J by 0 bases, leaving 13 bases between them. CDR3 length: 17 residues. CDR1 SGDLS and CDR2 YYNGEE come from the germline V gene. CDR3 in amino acids: CASSAPGSNSGANVLTF. Here the CDR3 DNA reads TGTGCCAGCAGCGCCCCCGGGTCCAACTCTGGGGCCAACGTCCTGACTTTC.

This clonotype showed up many times. The V and J genes are TRBV7-9 and TRBJ2-3; 11 bases map to TRBD2. This CDR3 has 15 amino acids. Trimming took 5 bases from V and 2 from J; bases not matched to a gene: 3. Germline V gene data show CDR1 as SEHNR and CDR2 as FQNEAQ (reference sequence). CDR3: CASSRLAGHTDTQYF. CDR3 bases: TGTGCCAGCAGCCGACTAGCGGGACACACAGATACGCAGTATTTT.

At least ten counts were recorded for this clonotype. V gene TRBV18 combines with J gene TRBJ1-1; TRBD1 is a possible D gene (5 bases). V lost 3 bases and J lost 5, with 10 bases in between. The CDR3 covers 13 residues. The germline CDR1 and CDR2 sequences are KGHSH and LQKENI. The CDR3 reads CASSPEWGTEAFF. The CDR3 bases are TGTGCCAGCTCACCGGAGTGGGGGACTGAAGCTTTCTTT.

In this sample, this clonotype turned up many times. V usage is TRBV3-1 and J usage is TRBJ1-1; D is ambiguous. The V end lost 1 base, the J end lost 0 bases, and 9 bases lay between the germline ends. Germline V gives CDR1 LGHDT, CDR2 YNNKEL (reference sequence). The CDR3 sequence is 15 residues long. This chain's CDR3 is CASSQGKGMNTEAFF. The CDR3 DNA follows: TGTGCCAGCAGCCAAGGTAAGGGTATGAACACTGAAGCTTTCTTT.

V gene TRBV6-2 or TRBV6-3 combines with J gene TRBJ2-1; the D gene is possibly TRBD2 (6 bases). The CDR3 runs to 15 residues. From germline, CDR1 is MNHEY and CDR2 SVGEGT. Trimming removed 6 bases from V and 0 bases from J, with 12 bases in between. CDR3 DNA sequence: TGTGCCAGCAGGGAACGGGGGAGCTCCTACAATGAGCAGTTCTTC. It yields the protein CASRERGSSYNEQFF.